Each of the 9 T cell receptor beta chains below was sequenced from the same sample in a study of memory CD4+ T cells and cytomegalovirus serostatus. Libraries were prepared by immunoSEQ multiplex PCR; TCRdb keeps only in-frame clonotypes and omits some of them. Counted here are 40,000 to 50,000 clones, approximately 74% occurring once; the ten biggest clones make up 1.2%. Single viable CD3+CD4+CD8-CD45RO+ cells were sorted as the memory CD4+ T cells. Material for sequencing was memory CD4+ T cells from blood. The receptors stem from an adult in good health and CMV-seropositive.

This clone showed up just once. Here the CDR3 reads CASSPRGGDFYGYTF. For the CDR3, the DNA is TGTGCCAGCTCACCACGAGGGGGCGACTTCTATGGCTACACCTTC. This sequence joins TRBV18 and TRBJ1-2; 7 bases are a match to TRBD1. This CDR3 comprises 15 residues. Trimming took 1 base from V and 4 from J; bases not matched to a gene: 6. CDR1 is KGHSH and CDR2 is LQKENI in the germline V gene.

The chain combines TRBV19 with TRBJ2-1; D gene unclear. Trimming stripped 6 bases from V and 4 bases from J, with 4 bases between. This CDR3 is 11 amino acids long. Germline CDR1 LNHDA, CDR2 SQIVND (reference sequence). DNA for the CDR3: TGTGCCAGTAGAAATTACAATGAGCAGTTCTTC. Its translation is CASRNYNEQFF.

The V gene is TRBV11-2, the J gene TRBJ2-1, with 7 bases lining up with TRBD2. Germline V gives CDR1 SGHAT, CDR2 FQNNGV. V was pared by 5 bases and J by 4 bases, with 5 bases of the junction left unmatched. The CDR3 sequence is 14 residues long. Written as DNA, the CDR3 is TGTGCCAGCAGCCCTACGGGGGGTTACAATGAGCAGTTCTTC. Translated: CASSPTGGYNEQFF. Supplemented by reference TRBV11-2 and TRBJ2-1, the full variable domain reads EAGVAQSPRYKIIEKRQSVAFWCNPISGHATLYWYQQILGQGPKLLIQFQNNGVVDDSQLPKDRFSAERLKGVDSTLKIQPAKLEDSAVYLCASSPTGGYNEQFFGPGTRLTVL.

The rearrangement joins TRBV6-1 to TRBJ1-4; the D is unclear. Germline lookup yields CDR1 MNHNS and CDR2 SASEGT. This CDR3 is built from 17 residues. The V and J ends lost 4 bases and 0 bases respectively, with 15 bases between them. CDR3 sequence: CASSALATRATNEKLFF. The CDR3 nucleotides are TGTGCCAGCAGTGCCCTGGCGACCCGAGCAACTAATGAAAAACTGTTTTTT.

The chain uses TRBV27 and TRBJ1-5; the match to TRBD1 covers 7 bases. The ends lost 7 bases at V and 8 bases at J; junction bases unmatched: 11. This CDR3 has 14 amino acids. The germline gives CDR1 MNHEY, CDR2 SMNVEV (reference sequence). The CDR3 reads CASNPTGVDEPQHF. As DNA, the CDR3 is TGTGCCAGCAATCCAACAGGGGTCGACGAGCCCCAGCATTTT.

V and J are TRBV7-8 and TRBJ1-5, with 7 nucleotides matching TRBD1. The CDR3 loop spans 16 amino acids. J lost 4 bases, V lost 4 bases, and 10 bases had no gene match. CDR1 and CDR2 from the germline V gene are SGHVS and FQNEAQ. CDR3 protein: CASSSDTPTGNQPQHF. CDR3 coding DNA: TGTGCCAGCAGCTCAGATACACCGACAGGGAATCAGCCCCAGCATTTT.

The genes are TRBV5-6 and TRBJ2-5; 10 bases are a match to TRBD1. The length of the CDR3 is 15 residues. Germline CDR1 and CDR2: SGHDT and YYEEEE. J was trimmed by 8 bases and V by 0 bases; bases with no gene match: 7. This CDR3 reads CASSLGQGASGTQYF. In DNA form, the CDR3 reads TGTGCCAGCAGCTTGGGACAGGGGGCATCGGGAACCCAGTACTTC.

This clone was detected once. The genes are TRBV5-4 and TRBJ2-6; the D gene could be TRBD1 or TRBD2 (5 bases each). CDR1 and CDR2 (germline): SGHNT, YYREEE (reference sequence). The CDR3 runs to 15 residues. V was pared by 0 bases and J by 4 bases, with 8 bases between. The DNA of the CDR3 is TGTGCCAGCAGCTTGGCTAGGGACGGGGCCAACGTCCTGACTTTC. Translating gives CASSLARDGANVLTF.

The chain uses TRBV11-2 and TRBJ1-5; D ambiguous. Trimming took 0 bases from V and 4 from J, leaving 10 bases between them. This CDR3 comprises 15 residues. Germline-derived CDR1 and CDR2 are SGHAT and FQNNGV. The CDR3 DNA reads TGTGCCAGCAGCTTAGATTTCAGAGGTAATCAGCCCCAGCATTTT. The encoded protein is CASSLDFRGNQPQHF.